This T cell receptor (beta chain) was retrieved from a study of blood T cell repertoires in COVID-19. Study as a whole: Some COVID-19 samples were acute and others convalescent; all came from the United States, Italy and Spain.

The data were produced by immunoSEQ multiplex PCR, yet TCRdb's version contains in-frame clones alone and is incomplete. The table includes under 500,000 clones, over 75% detected once. Trimming took 6 bases from V and 8 from J, leaving 10 bases between them. Germline V lookup: CDR1 MNHEY, CDR2 SVGAGI. The CDR3 sequence is 11 residues long. Study members were between roughly 18 and 89 years old and lived in 20 to 25 US regions. Donors were grouped by their self-reported clinical history. The receptor comes from a young man who had recovered from COVID-19. Sequenced: PBMCs or T cells enriched from blood (not recorded which). The V gene is TRBV6-5, the J gene TRBJ1-2; a possible D gene is TRBD1 (5 bases). The CDR3 DNA follows: TGTGCCAGCAGGGCAGGGTTAGGCTACACCTTC. It codes for CASRAGLGYTF.